A selection of T cell receptor beta chains follows, all from one sample in a study of T-cell reconstitution after alpha-beta-depleted transplantation in children. One entry per CDR3 protein results from TCRdb running MiXCR on the PCR reads. The sample has over 200,000 distinct CDR3 sequences; 11% are singletons. The sequencing used PBMCs, collected before TCRalphabeta/CD19-depleted stem cell transplant. Every receptor here comes from a child less than two years old with acute myeloid leukemia, due to receive a stem cell transplant. The CDR3 runs from the conserved cysteine through the conserved F or W. The D gene is left open where the match is weak. Size tells how often a clone was seen (once, few, many) or the class of an expanded clone, and some rows leave it out.

DNA,CDR3,size,D,J,V
TGCGCCAGCAGCTTGAGAGGGGGCGCAGGGAACACTGAAGCTTTCTTT,CASSLRGGAGNTEAFF,many,TRBD1,TRBJ1-1,TRBV5-1
TGCGCCAGCAGCTTGGCTCCGGGCCAAGAGACCCAGTACTTC,CASSLAPGQETQYF,many,-,TRBJ2-5,TRBV5-1
TGTGCCAGCAGTGAATGGGACAGGGGGAACACCGGGGAGCTGTTTTTT,CASSEWDRGNTGELFF,many,TRBD1,TRBJ2-2,TRBV6-4
TGTGCCAGCAGTCCGCTTCAGTCTGGCGCAGCTTTCTTT,CASSPLQSGAAFF,-,-,TRBJ1-1,TRBV6-2/TRBV6-3
TGTGCCAGCAGTGAATTTAATTCCGGAGGCTACACCTTC,CASSEFNSGGYTF,-,-,TRBJ1-2,TRBV25-1
TGTGCCAGCAGCGTAACAGCTACCTCCGGGGAGCTGTTTTTT,CASSVTATSGELFF,many,-,TRBJ2-2,TRBV5-5
TGCAGTGCTAGTCCTGGACTAGCCGCAGATACGCAGTATTTT,CSASPGLAADTQYF,-,TRBD2,TRBJ2-3,TRBV20-1
TGCGCCAGCAGCTTGCAGCAGGGACCCTACGAGCAGTACTTC,CASSLQQGPYEQYF,many,-,TRBJ2-7,TRBV5-1
TGCAGTGCTTGGGACCGAGAAAAACTGTTTTTT,CSAWDREKLFF,many,-,TRBJ1-4,TRBV20-1
TGCAGCGTTGTTAGAGACCTGGACAGGGGGAGGGCAGATACGCAGTATTTT,CSVVRDLDRGRADTQYF,-,TRBD1,TRBJ2-3,TRBV29-1
TGTGCCAGCAGCCAAGAGCAGGTTTTGACAGATACGCAGTATTTT,CASSQEQVLTDTQYF,many,-,TRBJ2-3,TRBV14
TGTGCCAGCAGTTTAGAACAGGCGAACACCGGGGAGCTGTTTTTT,CASSLEQANTGELFF,many,-,TRBJ2-2,TRBV12-3/TRBV12-4
TGTGCCAGCACCGGAGGGGGGCCTAGGGATGGCTACACCTTC,CASTGGGPRDGYTF,-,-,TRBJ1-2,TRBV12-3/TRBV12-4
TGCGCCAGCAGCGGAAGTTCTACAGGGGAACCGTACTTC,CASSGSSTGEPYF,many,TRBD1,TRBJ2-7,TRBV5-1
TGTGCCAGCAGTTTAATGAGCCGCTACCCGGCTGGGGCCAACGTCCTGACTTTC,CASSLMSRYPAGANVLTF,many,-,TRBJ2-6,TRBV27
TGCGCCAGCAGATTGGGAAACATTCAGTACTTC,CASRLGNIQYF,many,-,TRBJ2-4,TRBV5-1
TGCAGCGTTGGCAGGGGGGGGGATACGCAGTATTTT,CSVGRGGDTQYF,many,-,TRBJ2-3,TRBV29-1
TGTGCCAGCTCGCCCACCTTGGGGCGAGATACGCAGTATTTT,CASSPTLGRDTQYF,-,-,TRBJ2-3,TRBV18
TGTGCCAGCAGTTTCCCGGGTGGGGCCAACGTCCTGACTTTC,CASSFPGGANVLTF,many,-,TRBJ2-6,TRBV12-3/TRBV12-4
TGCGCCAGCAGTGAGTCTTGGCGGGGGGCCTCTACAGATACGCAGTATTTT,CASSESWRGASTDTQYF,many,TRBD2,TRBJ2-3,TRBV10-2
TGCATCGGGGGCGGGGCACGGGGCCGCTCCTACGAGCAGTACTTC,CIGGGARGRSYEQYF,-,-,TRBJ2-7,TRBV20-1
TGTGCCAGCAGCCGCGGGACCCAGGGTGGCTACACCTTC,CASSRGTQGGYTF,many,-,TRBJ1-2,TRBV7-9
TGTGCCAGCACGGGGGTCGGTGAGCGGGGGGTTCAAGAGACCCAGTACTTC,CASTGVGERGVQETQYF,few,TRBD2,TRBJ2-5,TRBV27
TGTGCCAGCAGCTTAATGGGGGAAGAGCAGTTCTTC,CASSLMGEEQFF,-,-,TRBJ2-1,TRBV7-8
TGTGCCAGCAGCTTAAGAGGGACACTCACCGGGGAGCTGTTTTTT,CASSLRGTLTGELFF,many,-,TRBJ2-2,TRBV7-3
TGTGCCAGCAGCTTGGCGGGAGACCCTAGGTCCTACGAGCAGTACTTC,CASSLAGDPRSYEQYF,many,TRBD2,TRBJ2-7,TRBV7-2
TGCGCCAGCAGCTTGGTGGGACTATTCACCGGGGAGCTGTTTTTT,CASSLVGLFTGELFF,many,TRBD2,TRBJ2-2,TRBV5-1
TGCAGTGCTAGAGATCCGGGACAGGGGACCACTGAAGCTTTCTTT,CSARDPGQGTTEAFF,-,TRBD1,TRBJ1-1,TRBV20-1
TGCAGTGCTAGCCCGGGGCCCCAAGAGACCCAGTACTTC,CSASPGPQETQYF,many,-,TRBJ2-5,TRBV20-1
TGCAGTGCTAGAGATCATCGGGGCCTCTACAATGAGCAGTTCTTC,CSARDHRGLYNEQFF,-,-,TRBJ2-1,TRBV20-1
TGTGCCAGCAGTGAATCGGGATTCTCCAACACCGGGGAGCTGTTTTTT,CASSESGFSNTGELFF,many,-,TRBJ2-2,TRBV25-1
TGCAGTGCCACAGCCGGTTACGAGCAGTACTTC,CSATAGYEQYF,many,-,TRBJ2-7,TRBV20-1
TGCAGCGTTCTCTCCCCCGGGGGGAGCAATCAGCCCCAGCATTTT,CSVLSPGGSNQPQHF,many,-,TRBJ1-5,TRBV29-1
TGTGCCAGTAGTATTTGGAGCGGCGGGATAGAAAATGAGCAGTTCTTC,CASSIWSGGIENEQFF,many,-,TRBJ2-1,TRBV19
TGCGCCAGCAGCTTGGACGAGGGCCTCTATGGCTACACCTTC,CASSLDEGLYGYTF,many,-,TRBJ1-2,TRBV5-1
TGTGCCAGCAGCCCGGGACCCAGAAACACTGAAGCTTTCTTT,CASSPGPRNTEAFF,many,-,TRBJ1-1,TRBV9
TGCAGTGCTAGAGCAGAGGGCCACGAGCAGTACTTC,CSARAEGHEQYF,few,-,TRBJ2-7,TRBV20-1
TGTGCCATCAGTGAGTCGCTAGCGTACCAAGAGACCCAGTACTTC,CAISESLAYQETQYF,many,-,TRBJ2-5,TRBV10-3
TGTGCCAGCAGTCGTGGGGCAGATACGCAGTATTTT,CASSRGADTQYF,many,-,TRBJ2-3,TRBV12-3/TRBV12-4
TGTGCCAGCAGTTTAGCTGAATCCGGTGAGCAGTTCTTC,CASSLAESGEQFF,many,-,TRBJ2-1,TRBV12-3/TRBV12-4
TGTGCCAGCAGCGTTACCGACAGAGCCTACGAGCAGTACTTC,CASSVTDRAYEQYF,many,-,TRBJ2-7,TRBV9
TGTGCCAGCAGCTTAAATTCCAGGGTGGCAGATTCCTACGAGCAGTACTTC,CASSLNSRVADSYEQYF,-,-,TRBJ2-7,TRBV7-6
TGTGCCAGCAGCTTACAGGACGGCGGGCAGCCCCAGCATTTT,CASSLQDGGQPQHF,many,-,TRBJ1-5,TRBV7-9
TGCGCCAGCAGGTTCCCCTCTAGCGGGGGGGGCTCCTACAATGAGCAGTTCTTC,CASRFPSSGGGSYNEQFF,few,TRBD2,TRBJ2-1,TRBV5-1
TGTGCCAGCAGCTTACTAGCGGGAGGGTCTGGGTACGAGCAGTACTTC,CASSLLAGGSGYEQYF,many,TRBD2,TRBJ2-7,TRBV5-6
TGTGCCAGCAGCTTATCCCGGACTAGCGCACTGGGGACCGGGGAGCTGTTTTTT,CASSLSRTSALGTGELFF,many,TRBD2,TRBJ2-2,TRBV7-6
TGCGCCAGCAGCACCTTACCGGGACAGGGAGGAAAACTGTTTTTT,CASSTLPGQGGKLFF,many,TRBD1,TRBJ1-4,TRBV5-1
TGTGCCAGCAGTTCCGTTTGGGGACTAGCGGGAGGGCGAGAGCAGTACTTC,CASSSVWGLAGGREQYF,few,TRBD2,TRBJ2-7,TRBV6-5
TGCGCCAGCAGCTGGACTAGCGGGGCCTACAATGAGCAGTTCTTC,CASSWTSGAYNEQFF,many,TRBD2,TRBJ2-1,TRBV5-1
TGCGCCAGCCCCTTCCCACTGTGCTCCTACAATGAGCAGTTCTTC,CASPFPLCSYNEQFF,-,-,TRBJ2-1,TRBV5-1
TGCAGCGTTGACTCGGGACAGACCTACAATGAGCAGTTCTTC,CSVDSGQTYNEQFF,many,TRBD1,TRBJ2-1,TRBV29-1
TGTGCCAGCAGCTTCCAGGGGCGAACCTACGAGCAGTACTTC,CASSFQGRTYEQYF,many,-,TRBJ2-7,TRBV11-2
TGTGCCAGCAGCCTCCCAGGGGCGCCTAATTCACCCCTCCACTTT,CASSLPGAPNSPLHF,many,-,TRBJ1-6,TRBV7-9
TGTGCCAGCTCACCGGAGGGTACCTACAATGAGCAGTTCTTC,CASSPEGTYNEQFF,-,-,TRBJ2-1,TRBV18
TGCGCCAGCAGCTTGGTGGCCGGAGATAATGAAAAACTGTTTTTT,CASSLVAGDNEKLFF,many,-,TRBJ1-4,TRBV5-1